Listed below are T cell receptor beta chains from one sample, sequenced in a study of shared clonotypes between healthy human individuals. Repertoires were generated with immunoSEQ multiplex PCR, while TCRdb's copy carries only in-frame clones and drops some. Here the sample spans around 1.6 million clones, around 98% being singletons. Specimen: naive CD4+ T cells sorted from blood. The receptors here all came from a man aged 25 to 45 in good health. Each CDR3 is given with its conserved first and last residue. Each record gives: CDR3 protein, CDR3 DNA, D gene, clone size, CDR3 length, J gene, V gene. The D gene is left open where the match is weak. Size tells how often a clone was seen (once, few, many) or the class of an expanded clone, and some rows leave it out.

CDR3aa: CASSLAGTYGYTF
CDR3nt: TGTGCCAGCAGCTTAGCAGGGACCTATGGCTACACCTTC
d_gene: .
abundance: .
len: 13
j_gene: TRBJ1-2
v_gene: TRBV7-9

CDR3aa: CSVEGSGARETQYF
CDR3nt: TGCAGCGTTGAGGGTTCAGGGGCGCGGGAGACCCAGTACTTC
d_gene: .
abundance: .
len: 14
j_gene: TRBJ2-5
v_gene: TRBV29-1

CDR3aa: CASSEPGHLQYF
CDR3nt: TGTGCCAGCAGCGAACCGGGACACCTCCAGTATTTT
d_gene: .
abundance: .
len: 12
j_gene: TRBJ2-3
v_gene: TRBV9

CDR3aa: CASSPTGGDRLFF
CDR3nt: TGTGCCAGCAGCCCGACAGGGGGCGATCGACTGTTTTTT
d_gene: TRBD1
abundance: .
len: 13
j_gene: TRBJ1-4
v_gene: TRBV6-1

CDR3aa: CASSQDGLTSGELFF
CDR3nt: TGTGCCAGCAGCCAAGATGGGCTAACGTCCGGGGAGCTGTTTTTT
d_gene: .
abundance: .
len: 15
j_gene: TRBJ2-2
v_gene: TRBV4-2

CDR3aa: CASSLVGTEETQYF
CDR3nt: TGTGCCAGCAGCTTAGTGGGGACAGAAGAGACCCAGTACTTC
d_gene: TRBD1
abundance: .
len: 14
j_gene: TRBJ2-5
v_gene: TRBV7-2

CDR3aa: CASSLVSGQGFHEQYF
CDR3nt: TGCGCCAGCAGCTTGGTTTCGGGACAGGGGTTCCACGAGCAGTACTTC
d_gene: TRBD1
abundance: .
len: 16
j_gene: TRBJ2-7
v_gene: TRBV5-1

CDR3aa: CASTPGSSYEQYF
CDR3nt: TGTGCCAGTACCCCGGGGTCTAGCTACGAGCAGTACTTC
d_gene: .
abundance: .
len: 13
j_gene: TRBJ2-7
v_gene: TRBV19

CDR3aa: CASSFSSTDTQYF
CDR3nt: TGCGCCAGCAGCTTTTCGAGCACAGATACGCAGTATTTT
d_gene: .
abundance: once
len: 13
j_gene: TRBJ2-3
v_gene: TRBV5-1

CDR3aa: CASRSRLAGGPWEQYF
CDR3nt: TGTGCCAGCAGGTCCCGCTTAGCGGGAGGGCCTTGGGAGCAGTACTTC
d_gene: TRBD2
abundance: .
len: 16
j_gene: TRBJ2-7
v_gene: TRBV2

CDR3aa: CASSLRTAVYGYTF
CDR3nt: TGTGCCAGCAGTCTAAGAACAGCCGTCTATGGCTACACCTTC
d_gene: .
abundance: .
len: 14
j_gene: TRBJ1-2
v_gene: TRBV6-1

CDR3aa: CASTSRTEASYEQYF
CDR3nt: TGTGCCAGCACCTCGCGGACGGAGGCTTCCTACGAGCAGTACTTC
d_gene: .
abundance: .
len: 15
j_gene: TRBJ2-7
v_gene: TRBV6-6

CDR3aa: CAWSGGYEQYF
CDR3nt: TGTGCCTGGAGTGGAGGGTACGAGCAGTACTTC
d_gene: .
abundance: few
len: 11
j_gene: TRBJ2-7
v_gene: TRBV30

CDR3aa: CASSPLRGYNEKLFF
CDR3nt: TGTGCCAGCAGCCCTCTGCGGGGCTATAATGAAAAACTGTTTTTT
d_gene: .
abundance: .
len: 15
j_gene: TRBJ1-4
v_gene: TRBV7-2

CDR3aa: CASSLNPAEQETQYF
CDR3nt: TGTGCCAGCAGCCTCAATCCAGCGGAGCAAGAGACCCAGTACTTC
d_gene: .
abundance: .
len: 15
j_gene: TRBJ2-5
v_gene: TRBV11-1

CDR3aa: CASSLQKGELYF
CDR3nt: TGTGCCAGCAGCCTCCAAAAGGGAGAGCTGTACTTC
d_gene: .
abundance: .
len: 12
j_gene: TRBJ2-5
v_gene: TRBV11-3

CDR3aa: CASSFGRETQYF
CDR3nt: TGTGCCAGCAGCTTTGGTAGGGAGACCCAGTACTTC
d_gene: .
abundance: once
len: 12
j_gene: TRBJ2-5
v_gene: TRBV5-4

CDR3aa: CASTGTGGIKPYF
CDR3nt: TGTGCCAGCACTGGGACAGGGGGCATCAAACCGTATTTT
d_gene: TRBD1
abundance: .
len: 13
j_gene: TRBJ2-3
v_gene: TRBV2

CDR3aa: CASSPDRFSGNTIYF
CDR3nt: TGTGCCAGCAGCCCAGACAGGTTCTCTGGAAACACCATATATTTT
d_gene: .
abundance: .
len: 15
j_gene: TRBJ1-3
v_gene: TRBV13

CDR3aa: CASSLAPGLPFEQYF
CDR3nt: TGCGCCAGCAGCTTGGCGCCGGGGCTCCCATTCGAGCAGTACTTC
d_gene: .
abundance: .
len: 15
j_gene: TRBJ2-7
v_gene: TRBV5-1

CDR3aa: CASSYSLQGGETQYF
CDR3nt: TGTGCCAGCAGTTACTCGCTACAGGGGGGAGAGACCCAGTACTTC
d_gene: TRBD1
abundance: once
len: 15
j_gene: TRBJ2-5
v_gene: TRBV6-6